These 18 T cell receptor beta chains were sequenced from one sample in a study of tumor-infiltrating lymphocytes in primary liver carcinoma. They got blood RNA out of unsorted whole blood and also pulled out germline DNA. With around 500 ng total RNA as template and a constant-region primer, TCR beta cDNA was made. Employing slightly modified ARM-PCR, three nested multiplex PCR rounds were run, and these gave rise to the TCR beta libraries. The two initial PCR rounds, 9 to 11 cycles each, used TRBV1-TRBV30 forward and C-beta reverse primers. One entry per CDR3 protein results from TCRdb running MiXCR on the multiplex PCR reads. The table records 190,000 or so distinct CDR3 sequences, almost 65% of them present only once. The sample taken for sequencing was peripheral blood. The receptors shown here come from a woman aged 55-69 years with primary liver carcinoma and hepatitis B virus infection.

As to this clonotype: Given the absence of the conserved phenylalanine or tryptophan at the CDR3 end, a read error is likely. This CDR3 reads CASSLGAGLAGYIGELFL. For the CDR3, the DNA is TGTGCCAGCAGCTTAGGTGCTGGACTAGCGGGGTACATCGGGGAGCTGTTTCTT. The chain joins TRBV11-2 to TRBJ2-2, with 12 bases aligning to TRBD2. The J segment lost 7 bases and the V segment lost 1 base, leaving 10 bases of the junction unmatched. This CDR3 contains 18 residues. Germline V gene sequence: CDR1 SGHAT, CDR2 FQNNGV.

This clonotype was seen only once. A much larger clone differs by one base, so this may be a read error. The rearrangement links TRBV12-3 or TRBV12-4 to TRBJ2-6; 7 bases are a match to TRBD1. CDR3 length equals 17 residues. The V segment lost 2 bases and the J segment 3 bases; nucleotides outside the gene matches: 7. In nucleotides, the CDR3 is TGTGCCAGCAGTTTAAGGACAGGCAGCTTTGGGGCCAACGTCCTGACTTTC. Amino acid sequence: CASSLRTGSFGANVLTF.

Regarding this clonotype: The junction departs from the called germline gene at one end, perhaps through a read error. The chain couples TRBV11-2 to TRBJ2-2, with 9 bases that match TRBD2. The CDR3 spans 11 residues. Per the germline V gene, CDR1 is SGHAT and CDR2 is FQNNGV. The CDR3 DNA is TGTGCCGGCAGCCCTAGCGGGGAGCTGTTTTTC. Protein sequence: CAGSPSGELFF.

This clonotype was seen repeatedly, ten times or more. This chain links TRBV29-1 with TRBJ1-5; D is perhaps TRBD1 (5 bases). The germline V gene has CDR1 SQVTM and CDR2 ANQGSEA. This CDR3 is 13 amino acids long. Trimming took off 4 bases at V and 7 bases at J, with 14 bases between the two ends. The chain's CDR3 is CSVGAGSGQPQHF. CDR3 in DNA: TGCAGCGTTGGGGCAGGGAGTGGCCAGCCCCAGCATTTT.

For the CDR3, the DNA is TGTGCCACCAGTGACCTCAGGATTAACGCCGGGGAGCTGTTTTTT. Its translation: CATSDLRINAGELFF. The rearrangement links TRBV24-1 to TRBJ2-2; D unresolved. The germline gives CDR1 KGHDR, CDR2 SFDVKD. With 4 bases removed from V and 6 bases from J, the gap between germline ends came to 14 bases. The CDR3 runs 15 residues.

V and J are TRBV5-1 and TRBJ2-3; D uncertain. CDR1 and CDR2 (germline): SGHRS, YFSETQ. V was shortened by 2 bases and J by 4 bases, with 8 bases between the two germline ends. CDR3 length equals 13 residues. The CDR3 DNA reads TGCGCCAGCAGCTTTTATCCCGCAGATACGCAGTATTTT. It yields the protein CASSFYPADTQYF.

Note on this clonotype: A much larger clone lies one base from this, so it may be a read error. This chain connects TRBV6-5 to TRBJ2-2, with D unclear. The CDR3 sequence is 15 residues long. The germline V and J ends were trimmed by 5 bases and 5 bases, with 15 bases remaining between them. Germline V lookup: CDR1 MNHEY, CDR2 SVGAGI. CDR3 sequence reads: CASSILDPVTGELFF. Written as DNA, the CDR3 is TGTGCCAGCAGTATCCTCGACCCCGTAACCGGGGAGCTGTTTTTT.

Sample share makes this clonotype medium-sized. This chain connects TRBV11-2 to TRBJ2-7; TRBD1 agrees at 8 bases. In germline, CDR1 is SGHAT, CDR2 FQNNGV. CDR3 length: 14 amino acids. V dropped 5 bases and J dropped 7; count of bases not matched to a gene: 10. CDR3 in DNA: TGTGCCAGCAGCCTGACCGGGACAGGCTTGGAGCAGTACTTC. Translated, it gives CASSLTGTGLEQYF.

The sample holds many counts of this clonotype. V usage is TRBV29-1 and J usage is TRBJ1-4, with no clear D. CDR1 and CDR2 (germline): SQVTM, ANQGSEA. The CDR3 contains 11 residues. Between the trimmed V and J ends, which lost 5 bases and 5 bases, there was a span of 6 bases. The CDR3 sequence: CSVQKNEKLFF. CDR3 sequence (DNA): TGCAGCGTTCAAAAAAATGAAAAACTGTTTTTT.

With regard to this clonotype: Likely a read error: the CDR3 ends without its conserved phenylalanine or tryptophan. V is TRBV11-3 and J is TRBJ2-1; D unresolved. The J call may be incorrect, as the DNA end agrees better with TRBJ2-7. Looked up from germline, CDR1 is SGHNT and CDR2 is YENEEA. This CDR3 is built from 14 residues. The CDR3 region has the DNA TGTGCCAGTAGCTTATCGTGGGAATACAATGAGCAGTACCTC. This encodes CASSLSWEYNEQYL.

A word on this clonotype: A read error is possible here, since a much larger clone lies one base away. V is TRBV5-6 and J is TRBJ2-7, with a weak D call TRBD1 (6 bases). The CDR3 length is 14 residues. Germline V gives CDR1 SGHDT, CDR2 YYEEEE. The CDR3 here is CDSSLGDRFYEQYF. The CDR3 coding sequence is TGTGACAGCAGCTTGGGAGACAGGTTCTACGAGCAGTACTTC.

This clonotype was seen many times. J is TRBJ2-2 and V is TRBV5-5; D remains ambiguous. V was clipped by 0 bases and J by 4 bases, with 7 bases between them. The CDR3 consists of 14 residues. Germline V CDR1 and CDR2: SGHKS, YYEKEE (reference sequence). CDR3 residues: CASSLAGSTGELFF. The CDR3 DNA reads TGTGCCAGCAGCTTGGCAGGTTCCACCGGGGAGCTGTTTTTT.

In this sample, this clonotype turned up a few times. V gene TRBV10-3 combines with J gene TRBJ2-7; the match to TRBD2 covers 12 bases. The V segment lost 1 base and the J segment 7 bases; nucleotides outside the gene matches: 8. The CDR3 covers 16 residues. In germline, CDR1 is ENHRY, CDR2 SYGVKD. CDR3 amino acids: CAISELILAGGYEQYF. The CDR3 DNA is TGTGCCATCAGTGAGTTGATCCTAGCGGGAGGGTATGAGCAGTACTTC.

To note about this clonotype: Possible read error: a much larger clone is one base away. The chain employs TRBV6-5 and TRBJ2-3; D is undetermined. This CDR3 is 11 amino acids long. Germline lookup yields CDR1 MNHEY and CDR2 SVGAGI. The CDR3 nucleotides read TGTGCCAGCAGGAGCATAGATACGCAGTATTTT. This encodes CASRSIDTQYF.

V gene TRBV5-6 combines with J gene TRBJ1-2; D is unclear. V was cut by 0 bases and J by 8 bases, with 17 bases left in between. This CDR3 has 15 amino acids. CDR1 and CDR2 from the germline V gene are SGHDT and YYEEEE. CDR3 DNA: TGTGCCAGCAGCTTGGGGGCTGGTTCGGGGATAGGCTACACCTTC. Translating it yields CASSLGAGSGIGYTF.

Details on this clonotype: Given a much more abundant clone one base away, this may be a read error. This rearrangement joins TRBV6-6 to TRBJ1-5; 12 bases match TRBD1. Germline values: CDR1 MNHNY, CDR2 SVGAGI (reference sequence). The junction had 17 bases not matched to a gene; V was cut back by 5 bases and J by 0 bases. The CDR3 extends over 21 amino acids. CDR3 loop: CASSHGDRGQRGVASNQPQHF. CDR3 coding DNA: TGTGCCAGCAGTCACGGGGACAGGGGGCAGCGTGGGGTGGCTAGCAATCAGCCCCAGCATTTT.

This clonotype was picked up many times. The chain carries TRBV10-1 and TRBJ2-2; tentative D call: TRBD1 (6 bases). Per germline, CDR1 WNHNN and CDR2 SYGVQD (reference sequence). The CDR3 is 14 amino acids. V was clipped by 6 bases and J by 4 bases, with 12 bases between them. The CDR3 is CASRQGPGTGELFF. The DNA for the CDR3 is TGCGCCAGCAGGCAGGGGCCGGGCACCGGGGAGCTGTTTTTT.

Points on this clonotype: Given a much more abundant clone one base away, this may be a read error. The CDR3 DNA sequence: TGTGCCATCAGTGGGGGACATGCGTCCGGTTACGAGCAGTACTTC. Amino acid sequence: CAISGGHASGYEQYF. The V and J genes are TRBV10-3 and TRBJ2-7; possible D gene TRBD1, 6 bases. CDR1 is ENHRY, CDR2 SYGVKD, per germline. V lost 4 bases, J lost 4 bases, and 17 bases lay in between. The CDR3 consists of 15 residues.